The clone carrying this TCR beta chain has a single count. Its specificity is unknown. Blood was sampled at baseline, cycle 4 day 1, and cycle 7 day 1. The data stem from a study of OX40 agonist ivuxolimab in advanced cancers. About the study: Ivuxolimab, an antibody that agonizes OX40 (CD134), was administered to the patients.

Trimming left V 5 bases short and J 5 bases short, with 17 bases between. The length of the CDR3 is 15 residues. Germline V lookup: CDR1 SGHNT, CDR2 YENEEA. Profiled with immunoSEQ multiplex PCR; TCRdb holds only in-frame clones, not every one. Of 59,000 or so clones listed, around 82% are singletons. Overall study results and limits: Partial responders at 0.1-3.0 mg/kg showed near-lowest clonal expansion.

V is TRBV11-3 and J is TRBJ2-3; possible D gene TRBD2, 7 bases. This material consisted of CD4+ or CD8+ T cells sorted from blood, taken in a trial of the OX40 agonist ivuxolimab. The clonotype comes from an adult with an advanced solid tumor such as melanoma, head and neck, liver or kidney cancer. CDR3 protein: CASSKRGGAGDTQYF. DNA of the CDR3: TGTGCCAGCAGCAAAAGGGGGGGGGCGGGAGATACGCAGTATTTT.